The rows below give T cell receptor beta chains drawn from one sample of a study of blood T cell repertoires in COVID-19. Clones were sequenced by immunoSEQ multiplex PCR, and TCRdb holds only the in-frame ones, with some missing. Here the sample spans approximately 100,000 clones, 80% to 90% being singletons. Sequenced sample: peripheral blood. The receptors shown here come from a man in his forties or fifties with acute or convalescent COVID-19. Both conserved end residues are part of each CDR3. A D gene is named only where the DNA matches it firmly. Clone sizes are given selectively: once, few, many, or a class where the clone is expanded.

V	J	D	size	DNA	CDR3
TRBV4-1	TRBJ1-4	.	.	TGCGCCAGCACCTTCGTCCGTTCAACTAATGAAAAACTGTTTTTT	CASTFVRSTNEKLFF
TRBV6-5	TRBJ1-4	TRBD1	.	TGTGCCAGCAGTTACTCGGACAGGGGCGATGAAAAACTGTTTTTT	CASSYSDRGDEKLFF
TRBV10-3	TRBJ1-2	TRBD1	.	TGTGCCATCCTAGACAGGGGCGACTATGGCTACACCTTC	CAILDRGDYGYTF
TRBV7-9	TRBJ2-7	TRBD2	.	TGTGCCAGCAGCTTAATCCTAGCGGGAAATGAGCAGTACTTC	CASSLILAGNEQYF
TRBV6-5	TRBJ2-1	TRBD1	.	TGTGCCAGCGACCCCGGGACAGGGTCTTATGAGCAGTTCTTC	CASDPGTGSYEQFF
TRBV23-1	TRBJ1-1	TRBD1	few	TGCGCCAGCAGACAGGGGTCCACTGAAGCTTTCTTT	CASRQGSTEAFF
TRBV10-1	TRBJ2-1	.	few	TGCGCCAGCAGTGAAAGAGGGTACAATGAGCAGTTCTTC	CASSERGYNEQFF
TRBV19	TRBJ2-1	TRBD2	.	TGTGCCAGTAAGGGGACGACTAGCGGGACCTACAATGAGCAGTTCTTC	CASKGTTSGTYNEQFF
TRBV11-2	TRBJ1-2	.	few	TGTGCCAGCAGCTTGACAGATTATGGCTACACCTTC	CASSLTDYGYTF
TRBV18	TRBJ2-1	.	.	TGTGCCAGCTCACCCACCGGTGAGCAGTTCTTC	CASSPTGEQFF
TRBV19	TRBJ2-4	.	.	TGTGCCAGTAGTCCCTCAGGCGGAGGGTTAGCCAAAAACATTCAGTACTTC	CASSPSGGGLAKNIQYF
TRBV25-1	TRBJ2-2	TRBD2	few	TGTGCCAGCAGTGAACGGGTGGTTCTAGCGGGAGTGAGCGGGGAGCTGTTTTTT	CASSERVVLAGVSGELFF
TRBV15	TRBJ2-2	.	.	TGTGCCACCAGCAGGGACTTTCGGAGAACCGGGGAGCTGTTTTTT	CATSRDFRRTGELFF
TRBV11-3	TRBJ2-2	TRBD1	.	TGTGCCAGCAGCGACAGGGCCCCGAACACCGGGGAGCTGTTTTTT	CASSDRAPNTGELFF
TRBV19	TRBJ1-2	.	.	TGTGCCAGTAACGTAGCGACTGTGGACTATGGCTACACCTTC	CASNVATVDYGYTF
TRBV6-1	TRBJ1-5	.	.	TGTGCCAGCAGTGAAGGAGGCAGGGGAGTTGCCCAGCATTTT	CASSEGGRGVAQHF
TRBV5-1	TRBJ2-3	TRBD2	few	TGCGCCAGCAAGGACGGGAGGGACACAGATACGCAGTATTTT	CASKDGRDTDTQYF
TRBV3-1/TRBV3-2	TRBJ2-7	TRBD2	.	TGTGCCAGCAGCCAAGATAGTAATAGCGGGAGGGGTCGGTACTTC	CASSQDSNSGRGRYF
TRBV2	TRBJ2-1	TRBD2	.	TGTGCCAGCAGCCCGATGAGCGGGAGTAGGGACAATGAGCAGTTCTTC	CASSPMSGSRDNEQFF
TRBV2	TRBJ2-3	.	.	TGTGCCAGCAGACAGGAGATGGGATGGGATACGCAGTATTTT	CASRQEMGWDTQYF
TRBV9	TRBJ1-3	TRBD1	few	TGTGCCAGCAGCGCGGAGGACAGGGGGGGAAACACCATATATTTT	CASSAEDRGGNTIYF
TRBV6-5	TRBJ1-4	TRBD1	.	TGTGCCAGCAAACCGGGACAGGGGAATGAAAAACTGTTTTTT	CASKPGQGNEKLFF
TRBV29-1	TRBJ2-7	TRBD1	.	TGCAGCGGGTCAACAGGGGTCGCTTCCTACGAGCAGTACTTC	CSGSTGVASYEQYF
TRBV7-9	TRBJ2-3	.	.	TGTGCCAGCAGCTTAGACGTGGGGCCGCAGTATTTT	CASSLDVGPQYF
TRBV6-5	TRBJ1-2	.	once	TGTGCCTCAAAACCCCAGGGTTACTATGGCTACACCTTC	CASKPQGYYGYTF
TRBV3-1/TRBV3-2	TRBJ2-1	TRBD2	.	TGTGCCAGCAGCCAAGAGCTAGCGGGGTACGATGAGCAGTTCTTC	CASSQELAGYDEQFF
TRBV30	TRBJ2-7	.	.	TGTGCCTGGAGTAGCTGGGAGTCCTACGAGCAGTACTTC	CAWSSWESYEQYF
TRBV7-2	TRBJ2-7	.	.	TGTGCCAGCAGCTTAGGGACAACCTTCACCTACGAGCAGTACTTC	CASSLGTTFTYEQYF
TRBV9	TRBJ2-1	.	once	TGTGCCAGCAGCGTTCTAGACAGCAGGACGCGACAAGCCTATTACAATGAGCAGTTCTTC	CASSVLDSRTRQAYYNEQFF
TRBV18	TRBJ2-7	TRBD1	.	TGTGCCAGCTCAAAGACAGGGTCCTTTTACGAGCAGTACTTC	CASSKTGSFYEQYF
TRBV2	TRBJ2-2	TRBD2	once	TGTGCCAGCGGGGGGAGGACTAGCGTAGGTACCGGGGAGCTGTTTTTT	CASGGRTSVGTGELFF
TRBV18	TRBJ2-2	TRBD2	.	TGTGCCAGCTCACCTTCACTAGCGGCGAACACCGGGGAGCTGTTTTTT	CASSPSLAANTGELFF
TRBV7-8	TRBJ1-4	.	.	TGTGCCAGCAGCTTAGAACAGTCTGCAACTAATGAAAAACTGTTTTTT	CASSLEQSATNEKLFF
TRBV7-9	TRBJ2-2	.	once	TGTGCCAGCAGCTTAGTTGGCGGAAACACCGGGGAGCTGTTTTTT	CASSLVGGNTGELFF
TRBV29-1	TRBJ2-1	.	.	TGCAGCGTTGAGAGGAGCAGGGACAATGAGCAGTTCTTC	CSVERSRDNEQFF
TRBV10-2	TRBJ2-1	.	once	TGCGCCAGCAGTGAGTCGAAGGGACACGGCAGGGCCTACAATGAGCAGTTCTTC	CASSESKGHGRAYNEQFF
TRBV4-1	TRBJ2-7	TRBD2	.	TGCGCCAGCAGCCAGGCTAGCGGGAGCTCCTACGAGCAGTACTTC	CASSQASGSSYEQYF
TRBV6-5	TRBJ2-7	TRBD2	.	TGTGCCAGCAGCACTAGCGCCTCCTACGAGCAGTACTTC	CASSTSASYEQYF
TRBV24-1	TRBJ2-3	.	.	TGTGCCACCAGTGACGCGGGACTGCCGGAGGGGGATACGCAGTATTTT	CATSDAGLPEGDTQYF
TRBV11-3	TRBJ2-1	TRBD2	few	TGTGCCAGCAGTTACTCCGGGACTAGCAATGAGCAGTTCTTC	CASSYSGTSNEQFF
TRBV3-1/TRBV3-2	TRBJ2-5	.	.	TGTGCCAGCAGCCAAGATGGGCTACCTAAAGAGACCCAGTACTTC	CASSQDGLPKETQYF
TRBV7-9	TRBJ2-7	.	.	TGTGCCAGCAGCTTAAGTTACGGGGCCTACGAGCAGTACTTC	CASSLSYGAYEQYF
TRBV28	TRBJ2-2	TRBD2	.	TGTGCCAGCAGCCCAGATGGCCCTAGCGGGCCCGGGGAGCTGTTTTTT	CASSPDGPSGPGELFF